Shown below are 22 T cell receptor beta chains from a single sample sequenced in a study of blood T cell repertoires in COVID-19. Sequencing was performed with immunoSEQ multiplex PCR; in TCRdb, only in-frame clones are kept and a portion is missing. This sample carries 250,000 or so clones, roughly four fifths of them seen once, and the ten largest clones take 1.5% to 2%. Sequenced sample: peripheral blood. All receptors come from an elderly woman with acute or convalescent COVID-19.

The rearrangement links TRBV27 to TRBJ1-5; 8 positions agree with TRBD1. V lost 5 bases, J lost 4 bases, and 7 bases stayed unmatched. Germline V gene sequence: CDR1 MNHEY, CDR2 SMNVEV (reference sequence). CDR3 length equals 15 residues. The CDR3 sequence: CASSADRALNQPQHF. CDR3 sequence (DNA): TGTGCCAGCAGTGCGGACAGGGCCCTTAATCAGCCCCAGCATTTT.

The chain has TRBV7-2 and TRBJ2-5, with 7 nucleotides matching TRBD2. V dropped 1 base and J dropped 4; count of bases not matched to a gene: 3. The germline CDR1 and CDR2 sequences are SGHTA and FQGNSA. This CDR3 comprises 14 residues. CDR3 sequence (DNA): TGTGCCAGCAGCTTAGGAGCGGGGTTAGAGACCCAGTACTTC. Protein sequence: CASSLGAGLETQYF.

The V gene is TRBV28, the J gene TRBJ1-2; no reliable D call. V dropped 4 bases and J dropped 8 bases, with 11 bases sitting between them. CDR1 is MDHEN and CDR2 is SYDVKM in the germline V gene. The CDR3 spans 12 residues. The CDR3 nucleotides read TGTGCCAGCAGTTCCTTAGGACTGGGCTACACCTTC. It encodes CASSSLGLGYTF.

The chain employs TRBV23-1 and TRBJ2-2; D is perhaps TRBD2 (5 bases). TRBV23-1 is noted as an ORF with a role that remains uncertain. This CDR3 has 14 residues. Deletions cut 3 bases from V and 8 bases from J, with 13 bases between. CDR3 sequence (DNA): TGCGCCAGCAGTCATACTAGGCGCAATGGGGAGCTGTTTTTT. It encodes CASSHTRRNGELFF.

The CDR3 region is CASERDRLNTEAFF. DNA of the CDR3: TGTGCCAGCGAAAGGGACAGATTGAACACTGAAGCTTTCTTT. The rearrangement uses TRBV2 and TRBJ1-1; 7 bases map to TRBD1. The CDR3 has 14 amino acids. V trimming: 8 bases; J trimming: 0 bases; junction bases outside the gene matches: 6. Germline CDR1 and CDR2: SNHLY and FYNNEI.

The CDR3 bases are TGTGCCAGCAGTGGACAGGTACAAGAGACCCAGTACTTC. Its protein product is CASSGQVQETQYF. The V call is TRBV12-3 or TRBV12-4, the J call TRBJ2-5; 7 nucleotides align to TRBD1. V was clipped by 5 bases and J by 2 bases; unmatched bases: 2. The CDR3 has 13 amino acids.

This clone occurred once. V and J are TRBV19 and TRBJ2-1; TRBD2 aligns across 9 bases. This CDR3 has 14 residues. The junction had 6 bases not matched to a gene; V was cut back by 3 bases and J by 9 bases. Germline CDR1 and CDR2: LNHDA and SQIVND (reference sequence). Written as DNA, the CDR3 is TGTGCCAGTAGTATTGCGGGGGGGCCTGTTGAGCAGTTCTTC. Protein product: CASSIAGGPVEQFF.

This sequence joins TRBV6-2 or TRBV6-3 and TRBJ2-3; TRBD1 matches 10 bases. Germline V gene data show CDR1 as MNHEY and CDR2 as SVGEGT. This CDR3 has 14 amino acids. V lost 4 bases and J lost 4; bases outside the gene matches: 2. CDR3 in DNA: TGTGCCAGCAGTTGGACAGGGGGGGCAGATACGCAGTATTTT. This encodes CASSWTGGADTQYF.

V is TRBV5-5 and J is TRBJ2-2, with 9 bases that match TRBD2. The germline CDR1 and CDR2 sequences are SGHKS and YYEKEE (reference sequence). The V and J ends lost 2 bases and 5 bases, in that order; junction bases with no gene match: 7. The CDR3 has 16 amino acids. The CDR3 is CASSFVAGVGTGELFF. Written as DNA, the CDR3 is TGTGCCAGCAGCTTCGTAGCGGGAGTGGGTACCGGGGAGCTGTTTTTT.

The chain is built from TRBV7-8 and TRBJ2-2; D possibly corresponds to TRBD1 (6 bases). The length of the CDR3 is 16 residues. CDR1 is SGHVS, CDR2 FQNEAQ, per germline. V was shortened by 5 bases and J by 7 bases, with 20 bases between the two germline ends. As DNA, the CDR3 is TGTGCCAGCAGCCACCAAACAGGGTTCGGCGACGGGGAGCTGTTTTTT. Its protein product is CASSHQTGFGDGELFF.

The chain couples TRBV5-1 to TRBJ2-3; the match to TRBD2 covers 10 bases. V was clipped by 1 base and J by 2 bases; unmatched bases: 7. Looked up from germline, CDR1 is SGHRS and CDR2 is YFSETQ. This CDR3 has 17 residues. For the CDR3, the DNA is TGCGCCAGCAGCTTGCAGTCTAGCGGGGGTCCCACAGATACGCAGTATTTT. Translated: CASSLQSSGGPTDTQYF.

The rearrangement uses TRBV29-1 and TRBJ1-5; 7 bases match TRBD1. The CDR3 spans 14 residues. Looked up from germline, CDR1 is SQVTM and CDR2 is ANQGSEA. V dropped 6 bases and J dropped 0; count of bases not matched to a gene: 5. CDR3 sequence reads: CSVQQGNSNQPQHF. CDR3 bases: TGCAGCGTACAACAGGGGAATAGCAATCAGCCCCAGCATTTT.

The V call is TRBV28, the J call TRBJ2-7, with 9 bases fitting TRBD2. Germline V gene lookup returns CDR1 MDHEN and CDR2 SYDVKM. The CDR3 totals 15 residues. With 6 bases clipped from V and 4 bases from J, the junction kept 10 bases outside the gene matches. The CDR3 region has the DNA TGTGCCAGCAGGCGGGGGGGGCAAGCAACTTACGAGCAGTACTTC. It is translated as CASRRGGQATYEQYF.

The chain joins TRBV30 to TRBJ2-3; 7 nucleotides agree with TRBD1. V gave up 0 bases and J gave up 3 bases; unmatched junction bases: 3. The CDR3 extends over 14 amino acids. From germline, CDR1 is GTSNPN and CDR2 SVGIG (reference sequence). The CDR3 reads CAWSVGGATDTQYF. CDR3 nucleotide sequence: TGTGCCTGGAGTGTAGGGGGCGCGACAGATACGCAGTATTTT.

This chain connects TRBV3-1 (or the pseudogene TRBV3-2) to TRBJ1-2, with a possible D match to TRBD1 (5 bases). CDR3 length: 11 amino acids. The V gene lost 7 bases and the J gene lost 8 bases, with 11 bases spanning the gap. CDR1 and CDR2 from the germline V gene are LGHDT and YNNKEL (reference sequence). As DNA, the CDR3 is TGTGCCAGCAAGGGGCAACGAGGCTACACCTTC. This gives the protein CASKGQRGYTF.

The CDR3 DNA is TGTGCCAGCAGCCGAGGGGGGAACAGGGGACAAGAGACCCAGTACTTC. Protein: CASSRGGNRGQETQYF. The rearrangement uses TRBV2 and TRBJ2-5; TRBD1 is a possible D gene (7 bases). Germline CDR1 is SNHLY and CDR2 is FYNNEI. This CDR3 has 16 amino acids. The ends were cut back, 6 bases at V and 2 bases at J, with 19 bases in the middle. Filled out from reference TRBV2 and TRBJ2-5, the complete variable domain reads EPEVTQTPSHQVTQMGQEVILRCVPISNHLYFYWYRQILGQKVEFLVSFYNNEISEKSEIFDDQFSVERPDGSNFTLKIRSTKLEDSAMYFCASSRGGNRGQETQYFGPGTRLLVL.

This chain links TRBV15 with TRBJ2-5; 8 positions match TRBD1. With 1 base clipped from V and 4 bases from J, the junction kept 8 bases outside the gene matches. The CDR3 extends over 16 amino acids. Germline V gene sequence: CDR1 LNHNV, CDR2 YYDKDF (reference sequence). The CDR3 spells CATSRAGRGRPETQYF. CDR3 in DNA: TGTGCCACCAGCAGAGCGGGCAGGGGGCGCCCAGAGACCCAGTACTTC. The full variable domain, completed using reference TRBV15 and TRBJ2-5, is DAMVIQNPRYQVTQFGKPVTLSCSQTLNHNVMYWYQQKSSQAPKLLFHYYDKDFNNEADTPDNFQSRRPNTSFCFLDIRSPGLGDTAMYLCATSRAGRGRPETQYFGPGTRLLVL.

This clone was counted only a few times. The chain joins TRBV10-3 to TRBJ1-5, with D perhaps TRBD1 (6 bases). V was pared by 4 bases and J by 6 bases, with 10 bases between. The germline V gene encodes CDR1 ENHRY and CDR2 SYGVKD. The CDR3 runs to 13 residues. The CDR3: CAISVLGAQPQHF. CDR3 nucleotides: TGTGCCATCAGTGTTCTGGGGGCTCAGCCCCAGCATTTT.

V gene TRBV2 combines with J gene TRBJ2-7; TRBD2 is a possible D gene (6 bases). Germline V CDR1 and CDR2: SNHLY, FYNNEI. Deletions cut 7 bases from V and 6 bases from J, with 13 bases between. The CDR3 runs to 12 residues. Written as DNA, the CDR3 is TGTGCCAGCATACAGTCGGGGGTCGAGCAGTACTTC. Translation: CASIQSGVEQYF. Combining the CDR3 with reference TRBV2 and TRBJ2-7 gives the whole variable domain EPEVTQTPSHQVTQMGQEVILRCVPISNHLYFYWYRQILGQKVEFLVSFYNNEISEKSEIFDDQFSVERPDGSNFTLKIRSTKLEDSAMYFCASIQSGVEQYFGPGTRLTVT.

The gene calls are TRBV11-1 and TRBJ2-5, with D tentatively TRBD1 (6 bases). V was trimmed by 3 bases and J by 5 bases, leaving 16 bases between them. The CDR3 contains 15 residues. The germline CDR1 and CDR2 sequences are SGHAT and FQDESV (reference sequence). CDR3 sequence reads: CASSFTGTKRETQYF. CDR3 nucleotide sequence: TGTGCCAGCAGCTTTACAGGGACCAAGAGGGAGACCCAGTACTTC.

V and J are TRBV24-1 and TRBJ2-1; D ambiguous. Germline CDR1 reads KGHDR; CDR2 reads SFDVKD. Deletions cut 7 bases from V and 15 bases from J, with 9 bases between. CDR3 length: 9 residues. The DNA for the CDR3 is TGTGCCACCAGCAACAGTCGGTTCTTC. Its translation: CATSNSRFF.

This sequence joins TRBV5-4 and TRBJ2-2, with 10 bases matching TRBD1. Unmatched junction bases numbered 6, after V lost 6 bases and J lost 4 bases. Per germline, CDR1 SGHNT and CDR2 YYREEE (reference sequence). This CDR3 is 15 amino acids long. In DNA, the CDR3 is TGTGCCAGCACCCTCCGGGACAGGGGCACCGGGGAGCTGTTTTTT. The encoded protein is CASTLRDRGTGELFF.